Each of the 25 T cell receptor beta chains below was sequenced from the same sample in a study of T-cell memory formation after mild COVID-19. TCRdb recomputed calls from the 5' RACE reads with MiXCR, one row per CDR3 protein. The table includes around 110,000 distinct CDR3 sequences, 9.5% to 15% detected once. Sequencing was performed on PBMCs or a T cell subset sorted from them (not recorded which). The source is an adult woman who had mild COVID-19 (a few samples of this study predate the infection). Cell type and time point are not known.

There are many counts of this clonotype. The CDR3 nucleotides read TGCGCCAGCAGCTTAGAAAAAGGACCTGGGGGGACTCAGTATTTT. Amino acids: CASSLEKGPGGTQYF. The chain recombines TRBV5-1 with TRBJ2-3; D is perhaps TRBD2 (6 bases). This CDR3 region has 15 residues. Per germline, CDR1 SGHRS and CDR2 YFSETQ. V was trimmed by 2 bases and J by 12 bases, leaving 22 bases between them.

This sequence joins TRBV15 and TRBJ2-7, with a weak D call TRBD1 (7 bases). This CDR3 contains 13 residues. Germline V gene sequence: CDR1 LNHNV, CDR2 YYDKDF (reference sequence). V was trimmed by 8 bases and J by 2 bases, leaving 13 bases between them. CDR3 coding DNA: TGTGCCACCGTGGCAGGGGGGACCTACGAGCAGTACTTC. As protein: CATVAGGTYEQYF.

The table lists this clonotype with a few counts. The chain carries TRBV5-1 and TRBJ2-7; 7 bases agree with TRBD2. J gave up 1 base and V 4 bases, and 5 bases lay outside the gene matches. The CDR3 sequence is 14 residues long. Germline CDR1 reads SGHRS; CDR2 reads YFSETQ. The CDR3, as DNA: TGCGCCAGCAGCGGACTAGATAGGTCCTACGAGCAGTACTTC. It codes for CASSGLDRSYEQYF.

The chain joins TRBV3-1 to TRBJ2-3; 9 positions agree with TRBD2. This CDR3 region has 15 residues. Per germline, CDR1 LGHDT and CDR2 YNNKEL (reference sequence). Trimming cost V 4 bases and J 2 bases; bases outside gene matches: 4. The CDR3 nucleotides are TGTGCCAGCAGCCCGACTAGCGGAGTCACAGATACGCAGTATTTT. It encodes CASSPTSGVTDTQYF.

This chain connects TRBV12-3 or TRBV12-4 to TRBJ2-5; D assignment may be TRBD1 or TRBD2 (5 bases each). V was trimmed by 6 bases and J by 7 bases, leaving 12 bases between them. The CDR3 is 12 amino acids. DNA for the CDR3: TGTGCCAGCAGACCGAGGGACGCGACCCAGTACTTC. As protein: CASRPRDATQYF.

This clonotype was detected only a few times. The gene calls are TRBV4-3 and TRBJ2-1; TRBD1 is a possible D gene (5 bases). Germline CDR1 and CDR2: LGHNA and YSLEER. This CDR3 is 13 amino acids long. V was cut by 3 bases and J by 7 bases, with 10 bases left in between. CDR3 in DNA: TGCGCCAGCAGCCAGGGCAGGGTGAATGAGCAGTTCTTC. Translated, it gives CASSQGRVNEQFF.

The rearrangement joins TRBV4-1 to TRBJ1-5; D uncertain. Trimming took off 0 bases at V and 1 base at J, with 7 bases between the two ends. The CDR3 spans 15 residues. CDR1 and CDR2 (germline): MGHRA, YSYEKL. CDR3: CASSQDGRSNQPQHF. The CDR3 DNA reads as TGCGCCAGCAGCCAAGACGGGAGGAGCAATCAGCCCCAGCATTTT.

There are a few counts of this clonotype. V and J are TRBV7-2 and TRBJ2-7, with 8 bases matching TRBD1. Germline V CDR1 and CDR2: SGHTA, FQGNSA. This CDR3 is built from 15 residues. Trimming cost V 5 bases and J 0 bases; bases outside gene matches: 6. CDR3 nucleotides: TGTGCCAGCAGCCCGAGGGACAGGAACTCCTACGAGCAGTACTTC. Encoded protein: CASSPRDRNSYEQYF.

This rearrangement joins TRBV6-5 to TRBJ2-3, with TRBD1 as a possible D gene (6 bases). Germline V gene sequence: CDR1 MNHEY, CDR2 SVGAGI. The CDR3 runs 15 residues. V was shortened by 8 bases and J by 0 bases, with 15 bases between the two germline ends. As DNA, the CDR3 is TGTGCCAGCTCTCACAGGGTGAGGAGCACAGATACGCAGTATTTT. Protein sequence: CASSHRVRSTDTQYF.

This clonotype was observed at least ten times. The rearrangement uses TRBV12-3 or TRBV12-4 and TRBJ2-7; perhaps TRBD1 as D (5 bases). The CDR3 contains 12 residues. V was cut by 4 bases and J by 5 bases, with 9 bases left in between. DNA of the CDR3: TGTGCCAGCAGTTACCAAGGGGACGAGCAGTACTTC. Its translation is CASSYQGDEQYF.

This chain connects TRBV4-2 to TRBJ2-7, with no clear D. The germline gives CDR1 LGHNA, CDR2 YNFKEQ. Trimming took off 1 base at V and 4 bases at J, with 14 bases between the two ends. This CDR3 is 15 amino acids long. CDR3 region: CASSQASGRRYEQYF. The CDR3, as DNA: TGTGCCAGCAGCCAAGCCTCCGGACGGCGGTACGAGCAGTACTTC.

V gene TRBV24-1 combines with J gene TRBJ2-3; no clear D. Trimming left V 9 bases short and J 4 bases short, with 10 bases between. There are 12 residues in the CDR3. Germline V lookup: CDR1 KGHDR, CDR2 SFDVKD. CDR3: CATGSRADTQYF. In nucleotides, the CDR3 is TGTGCCACCGGTAGTAGGGCAGATACGCAGTATTTT.

This clonotype was counted only a few times. The chain uses TRBV12-3 or TRBV12-4 and TRBJ2-5, with a possible D match to TRBD1 (6 bases). Between the trimmed V and J ends, which lost 6 bases and 1 base, there was a span of 9 bases. The CDR3 contains 13 residues. Here the CDR3 reads CASRQGLQETQYF. CDR3 nucleotides: TGTGCCAGCAGACAGGGCCTCCAAGAGACCCAGTACTTC.

The V gene is TRBV12-3 or TRBV12-4, the J gene TRBJ1-1; the match to TRBD1 covers 9 bases. The CDR3 consists of 12 residues. Trimming at V came to 5 bases and at J to 9 bases, leaving 4 bases not matched to a gene. CDR3 sequence (DNA): TGTGCCAGCAGTCCGGGGACAGGGAAAGCTTTCTTT. Residues: CASSPGTGKAFF.

This clonotype occurred a few times. CDR3 in DNA: TGCGCCAGCAACCAACAGGGGACGGGCTACGAGCAGTACTTC. This gives the protein CASNQQGTGYEQYF. The chain uses TRBV5-1 and TRBJ2-7, with 7 bases aligning to TRBD1. V shed 6 bases, J shed 3 bases, and the junction held 9 bases outside the gene matches. The CDR3 is made up of 14 amino acids. Germline V gene sequence: CDR1 SGHRS, CDR2 YFSETQ.

The genes are TRBV5-6 and TRBJ1-1; tentative D call: TRBD1 (6 bases). The CDR3 contains 15 residues. Trimming left V 0 bases short and J 5 bases short, with 14 bases between. Germline loops: CDR1 SGHDT, CDR2 YYEEEE. CDR3: CASSLGVTGWTEAFF. The CDR3 nucleotides are TGTGCCAGCAGCTTGGGGGTAACAGGGTGGACTGAAGCTTTCTTT.

This clonotype was picked up a small number of times. As DNA, the CDR3 is TGTGCCAGCAGTTTAGCCCCCTTCTCTGAAGCTTTCTTT. Its translation is CASSLAPFSEAFF. This chain connects TRBV12-3 or TRBV12-4 to TRBJ1-1, with D unresolved. The V gene lost 0 bases and the J gene lost 6 bases, with 8 bases spanning the gap. This CDR3 has 13 amino acids.

The rearrangement joins TRBV12-3 or TRBV12-4 to TRBJ1-2; maybe TRBD1 (5 bases). The V and J ends lost 5 bases and 2 bases respectively, with 9 bases between them. The CDR3 totals 13 residues. The CDR3 nucleotides are TGTGCCAGCAGTAATGGGGGGAACTATGGCTACACCTTC. Its protein product is CASSNGGNYGYTF.

This clonotype occurred a few times. V usage is TRBV5-6 and J usage is TRBJ1-1, with 7 bases lining up with TRBD1. The V gene's germline CDR1 is SGHDT and CDR2 YYEEEE. This CDR3 comprises 14 residues. The V segment lost 4 bases and the J segment 3 bases; nucleotides outside the gene matches: 6. CDR3 protein: CASSTGEGYTEAFF. CDR3 coding DNA: TGTGCCAGCAGCACAGGGGAAGGGTACACTGAAGCTTTCTTT.

Ten or more counts support this clonotype. This sequence joins TRBV4-1 and TRBJ2-7; D unclear. V was pared by 0 bases and J by 4 bases, with 7 bases between. The CDR3 covers 13 residues. From germline, CDR1 is MGHRA and CDR2 YSYEKL. CDR3 residues: CASSQDLLYEQYF. The DNA for the CDR3 is TGCGCCAGCAGCCAAGATCTACTTTACGAGCAGTACTTC.

The V call is TRBV19, the J call TRBJ2-1; 9 bases fit TRBD2. The CDR3 spans 18 residues. Germline CDR1 and CDR2: LNHDA and SQIVND (reference sequence). V shed 1 base and J 7 bases; nucleotides not matched to a gene: 14. CDR3 sequence: CASSIVYWREGLLNEQFF. CDR3 DNA: TGTGCCAGTAGTATAGTTTATTGGCGGGAGGGCCTTCTTAATGAGCAGTTCTTC.

The J gene is TRBJ1-1, the V gene TRBV15; 10 bases are a match to TRBD1. The V gene end was trimmed by 1 base and the J gene end by 11 bases; junction bases not matched to a gene: 4. Germline V CDR1 and CDR2: LNHNV, YYDKDF (reference sequence). The CDR3 runs to 13 residues. Here the CDR3 DNA reads TGTGCCACCAGCAGAGGGGACAGGGGACGCGCTTTCTTT. It translates to CATSRGDRGRAFF.

This chain links TRBV9 with TRBJ2-1; D may correspond to TRBD1 or TRBD2 (5 bases each). The CDR3 consists of 15 residues. Trimming removed 0 bases from V and 0 bases from J, with 7 bases in between. Germline CDR1 reads SGDLS; CDR2 reads YYNGEE. The CDR3 region has the DNA TGTGCCAGCAGCGTAGGAGGGGCCTCCTACAATGAGCAGTTCTTC. Its protein is CASSVGGASYNEQFF.

The chain couples TRBV24-1 to TRBJ2-5; 7 positions match TRBD1. This CDR3 region has 14 residues. Losses at the gene ends were 0 bases for V and 7 bases for J; bases not matched to a gene: 4. Germline V gene data show CDR1 as KGHDR and CDR2 as SFDVKD. The CDR3 sequence: CATSDLENRGTQYF. In DNA form, the CDR3 reads TGTGCCACCAGTGATTTGGAAAACAGGGGGACCCAGTACTTC.

This clonotype came up a few times. The chain uses TRBV6-5 and TRBJ1-4, with no clear D. Germline V gene data show CDR1 as MNHEY and CDR2 as SVGAGI. Trimming removed 1 base from V and 0 bases from J, with 9 bases in between. CDR3 length equals 16 residues. The CDR3: CASSYYTQATNEKLFF. The CDR3 nucleotides are TGTGCCAGCAGTTACTACACCCAGGCAACTAATGAAAAACTGTTTTTT.